This TCR beta chain was obtained from a study of spatial heterogeneity in lung cancer. Study outcomes and limitations: Expanded intratumoral alpha and beta TCR counts tracked tumor mutation counts.

Each CDR3 protein is one row after TCRdb ran MiXCR on the 5' RACE reads. The sample shows 4,800 or so distinct CDR3 sequences, around 12% of them seen only once. As to time point: sample taken at primary tumor resection. In this sample, this clonotype turned up many times. Its matching antigen is unknown. The size of this beta chain means little, since it is a stray read in a library made for alpha chains. The CDR3 has 14 amino acids. Trimming left V 6 bases short and J 4 bases short, with 15 bases between. Germline V CDR1 and CDR2: MDHEN, SYDVKM. The TCR sequence derives from a male donor with early-stage non-small cell lung cancer. This sample comprised lung tumor tissue, obtained at surgery. The rearrangement joins TRBV28 to TRBJ1-2; D is possibly TRBD1 (6 bases). CDR3 in DNA: TGTGCCAGCAGCCGGGGGGGGGCCAGCTATGGCTACACCTTC. It encodes CASSRGGASYGYTF.